Included here is one TCR beta chain sequence, with context. What it binds is not known. MiXCR was run by TCRdb on the 5' RACE reads, yielding one entry per CDR3 protein. This sample yields 300,000 to 400,000 distinct CDR3 sequences, of which over 25% are seen a single time; 5.5% to 7% belongs to the top ten. This record belongs to a study of identical twins' blood T cells. The study's findings and limits: Abundant TCRbeta CDR3s overlapped more between twins than with unrelated donors. Twins shared about as many clonotypes as their cloneset sizes predicted.

V was shortened by 0 bases and J by 3 bases, with 6 bases between the two germline ends. CDR3 length: 13 residues. CDR1 and CDR2 (germline): LNHDA, SQIVND (reference sequence). The material sequenced was PBMCs. This clonotype was sampled from a woman aged 18 to 50 in good health. This chain joins TRBV19 and TRBJ2-7; D is ambiguous. The CDR3 bases are TGTGCCAGTAGTATAGAGGGCGACTACGAGCAGTACTTC. It is translated as CASSIEGDYEQYF.